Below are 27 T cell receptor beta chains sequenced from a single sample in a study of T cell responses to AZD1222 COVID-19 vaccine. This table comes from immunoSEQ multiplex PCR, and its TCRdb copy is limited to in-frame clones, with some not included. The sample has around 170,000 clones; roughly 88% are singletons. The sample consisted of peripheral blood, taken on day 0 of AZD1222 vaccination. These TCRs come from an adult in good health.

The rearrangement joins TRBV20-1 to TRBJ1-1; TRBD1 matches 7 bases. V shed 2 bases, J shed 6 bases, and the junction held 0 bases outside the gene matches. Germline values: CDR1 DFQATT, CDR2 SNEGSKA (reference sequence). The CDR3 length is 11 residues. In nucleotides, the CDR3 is TGCAGTGCTAGACAGGGGGCTGAAGCTTTCTTT. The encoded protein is CSARQGAEAFF.

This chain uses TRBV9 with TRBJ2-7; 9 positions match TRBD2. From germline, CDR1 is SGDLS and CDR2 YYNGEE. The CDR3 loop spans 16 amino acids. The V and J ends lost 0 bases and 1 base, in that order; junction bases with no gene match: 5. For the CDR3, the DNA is TGTGCCAGCAGCGTAGGCCTAGCGGGATTGTCCTACGAGCAGTACTTC. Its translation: CASSVGLAGLSYEQYF. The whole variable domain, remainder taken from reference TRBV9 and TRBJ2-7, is DSGVTQTPKHLITATGQRVTLRCSPRSGDLSVYWYQQSLDQGLQFLIQYYNGEERAKGNILERFSAQQFPDLHSELNLSSLELGDSALYFCASSVGLAGLSYEQYFGPGTRLTVT.

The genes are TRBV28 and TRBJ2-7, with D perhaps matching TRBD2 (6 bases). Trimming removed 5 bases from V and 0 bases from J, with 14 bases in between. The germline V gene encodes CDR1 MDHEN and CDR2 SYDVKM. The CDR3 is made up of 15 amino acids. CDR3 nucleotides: TGTGCCAGCAGTCAAGGAGGGAAGAGCTCCTACGAGCAGTACTTC. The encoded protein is CASSQGGKSSYEQYF.

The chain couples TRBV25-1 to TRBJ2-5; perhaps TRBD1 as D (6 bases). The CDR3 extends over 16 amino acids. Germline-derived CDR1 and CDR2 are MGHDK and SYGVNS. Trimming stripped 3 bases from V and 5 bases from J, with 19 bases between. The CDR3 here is CASSDGGTGPRETQYF. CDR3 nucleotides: TGTGCCAGCAGTGACGGTGGCACAGGGCCAAGGGAGACCCAGTACTTC. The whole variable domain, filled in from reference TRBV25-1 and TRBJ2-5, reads EADIYQTPRYLVIGTGKKITLECSQTMGHDKMYWYQQDPGMELHLIHYSYGVNSTEKGDLSSESTVSRIRTEHFPLTLESARPSHTSQYLCASSDGGTGPRETQYFGPGTRLLVL.

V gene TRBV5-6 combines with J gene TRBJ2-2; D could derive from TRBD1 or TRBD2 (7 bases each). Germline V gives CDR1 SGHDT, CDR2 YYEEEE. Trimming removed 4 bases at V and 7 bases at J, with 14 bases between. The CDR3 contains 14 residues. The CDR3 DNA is TGTGCCAGCAGCAGCGGGACAGCAGGCGGGGAGCTGTTTTTT. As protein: CASSSGTAGGELFF.

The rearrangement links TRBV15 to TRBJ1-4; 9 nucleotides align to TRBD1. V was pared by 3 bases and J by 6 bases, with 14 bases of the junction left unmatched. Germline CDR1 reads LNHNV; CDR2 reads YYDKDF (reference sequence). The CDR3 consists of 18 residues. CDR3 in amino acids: CATSSSWAQGASDEKLFF. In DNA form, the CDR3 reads TGTGCCACCAGCAGCAGTTGGGCACAGGGGGCGTCGGATGAAAAACTGTTTTTT. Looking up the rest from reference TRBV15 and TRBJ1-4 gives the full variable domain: DAMVIQNPRYQVTQFGKPVTLSCSQTLNHNVMYWYQQKSSQAPKLLFHYYDKDFNNEADTPDNFQSRRPNTSFCFLDIRSPGLGDTAMYLCATSSSWAQGASDEKLFFGSGTQLSVL.

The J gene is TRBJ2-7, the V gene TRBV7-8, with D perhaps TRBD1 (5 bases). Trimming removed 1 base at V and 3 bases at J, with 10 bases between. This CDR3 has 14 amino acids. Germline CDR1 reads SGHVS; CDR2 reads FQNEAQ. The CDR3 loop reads CASSLGHRNYEQYF. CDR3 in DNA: TGTGCCAGCAGCTTAGGTCACAGGAACTACGAGCAGTACTTC. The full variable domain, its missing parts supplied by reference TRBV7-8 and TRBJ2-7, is GAGVSQSPRYKVAKRGQDVALRCDPISGHVSLFWYQQALGQGPEFLTYFQNEAQLDKSGLPSDRFFAERPEGSVSTLKIQRTQQEDSAVYLCASSLGHRNYEQYFGPGTRLTVT.

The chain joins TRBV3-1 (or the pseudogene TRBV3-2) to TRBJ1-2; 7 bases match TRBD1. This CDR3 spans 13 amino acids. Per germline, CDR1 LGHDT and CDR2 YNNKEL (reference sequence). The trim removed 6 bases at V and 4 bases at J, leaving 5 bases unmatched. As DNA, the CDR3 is TGTGCCAGCAGGCAACAGGGGTCCTATGGCTACACCTTC. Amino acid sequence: CASRQQGSYGYTF.

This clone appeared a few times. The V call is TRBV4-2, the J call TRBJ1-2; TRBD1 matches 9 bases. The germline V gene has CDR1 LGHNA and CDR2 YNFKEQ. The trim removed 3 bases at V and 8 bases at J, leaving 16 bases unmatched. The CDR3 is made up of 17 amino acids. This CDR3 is CASSQAGLQGAGLGYTF. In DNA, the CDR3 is TGTGCCAGCAGCCAGGCAGGCTTACAGGGGGCGGGATTGGGCTACACCTTC.

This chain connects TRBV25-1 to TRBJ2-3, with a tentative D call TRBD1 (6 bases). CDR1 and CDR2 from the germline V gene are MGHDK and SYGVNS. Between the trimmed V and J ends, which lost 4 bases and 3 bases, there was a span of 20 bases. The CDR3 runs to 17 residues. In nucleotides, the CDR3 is TGTGCCAGCAGTGCCCAAGGTTCCTGGGGGCGGACAGATACGCAGTATTTT. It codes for CASSAQGSWGRTDTQYF.

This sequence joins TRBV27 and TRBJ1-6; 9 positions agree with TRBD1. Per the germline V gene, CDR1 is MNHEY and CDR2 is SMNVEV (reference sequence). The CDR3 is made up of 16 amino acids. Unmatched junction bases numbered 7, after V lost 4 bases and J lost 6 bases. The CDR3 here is CASSSLTGGGNSPLHF. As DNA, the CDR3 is TGTGCCAGCAGTTCCTTAACAGGGGGCGGTAATTCACCCCTCCACTTT.

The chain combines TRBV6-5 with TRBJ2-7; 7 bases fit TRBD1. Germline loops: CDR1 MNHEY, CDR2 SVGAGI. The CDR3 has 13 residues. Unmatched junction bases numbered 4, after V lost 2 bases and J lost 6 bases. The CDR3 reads CASSYQGGIEQYF. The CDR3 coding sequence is TGTGCCAGCAGTTACCAAGGGGGCATCGAGCAGTACTTC.

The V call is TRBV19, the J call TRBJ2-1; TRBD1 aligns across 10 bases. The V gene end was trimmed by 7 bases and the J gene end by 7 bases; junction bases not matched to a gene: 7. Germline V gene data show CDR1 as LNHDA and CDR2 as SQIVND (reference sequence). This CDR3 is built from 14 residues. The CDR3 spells CASIGTGVVNEQFF. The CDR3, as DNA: TGTGCCAGTATTGGGACAGGGGTTGTGAATGAGCAGTTCTTC.

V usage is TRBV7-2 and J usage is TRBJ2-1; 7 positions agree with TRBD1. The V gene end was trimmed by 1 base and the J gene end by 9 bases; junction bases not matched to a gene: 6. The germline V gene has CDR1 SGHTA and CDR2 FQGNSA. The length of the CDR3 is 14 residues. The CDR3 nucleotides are TGTGCCAGCAGCTTAGAGGGGGCCGCAATTGAGCAGTTCTTC. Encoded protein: CASSLEGAAIEQFF.

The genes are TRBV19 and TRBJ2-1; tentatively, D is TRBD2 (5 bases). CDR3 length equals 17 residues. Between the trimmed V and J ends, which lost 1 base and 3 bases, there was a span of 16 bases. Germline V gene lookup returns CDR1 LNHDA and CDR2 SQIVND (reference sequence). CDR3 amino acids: CASSIVGGLPVYNEQFF. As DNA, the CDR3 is TGTGCCAGTAGTATAGTGGGCGGGTTGCCGGTCTACAATGAGCAGTTCTTC.

The CDR3 protein is CASSLKGSAEAFF. In DNA form, the CDR3 reads TGTGCCAGCAGTTTGAAGGGGTCCGCTGAAGCTTTCTTT. The chain is built from TRBV27 and TRBJ1-1, with a possible D match to TRBD1 (5 bases). Germline V CDR1 and CDR2: MNHEY, SMNVEV (reference sequence). The CDR3 contains 13 residues. V lost 3 bases, J lost 6 bases, and 11 bases lay in between.

CDR3 amino acids: CASRSSYTGELFF. In nucleotides, the CDR3 is TGTGCCAGCAGGTCTAGTTACACCGGGGAGCTGTTTTTT. The chain is built from TRBV6-5 and TRBJ2-2; D not resolved. V shed 6 bases and J shed 3 bases, with 8 bases lying between them. CDR1 is MNHEY, CDR2 SVGAGI, per germline. The CDR3 totals 13 residues.

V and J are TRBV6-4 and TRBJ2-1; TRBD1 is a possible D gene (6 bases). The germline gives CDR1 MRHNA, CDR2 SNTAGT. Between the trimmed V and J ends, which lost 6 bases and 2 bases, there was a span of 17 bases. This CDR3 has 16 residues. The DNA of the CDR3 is TGTGCCAGCAGCCAAATCCGGGACACAGCCTACAATGAGCAGTTCTTC. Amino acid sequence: CASSQIRDTAYNEQFF.

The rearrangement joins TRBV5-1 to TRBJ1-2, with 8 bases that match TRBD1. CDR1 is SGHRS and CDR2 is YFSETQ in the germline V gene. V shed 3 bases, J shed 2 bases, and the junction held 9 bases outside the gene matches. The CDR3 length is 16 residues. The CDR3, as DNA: TGCGCCAGCAGCTCAAGGACAGGGTCGATCAACTATGGCTACACCTTC. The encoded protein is CASSSRTGSINYGYTF.

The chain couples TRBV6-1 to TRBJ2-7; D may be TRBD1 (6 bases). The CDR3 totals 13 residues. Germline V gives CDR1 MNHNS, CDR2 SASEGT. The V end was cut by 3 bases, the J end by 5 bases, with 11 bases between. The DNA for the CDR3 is TGTGCCAGCAGTGACCCGGACAGCCACGAGCAGTACTTC. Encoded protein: CASSDPDSHEQYF.

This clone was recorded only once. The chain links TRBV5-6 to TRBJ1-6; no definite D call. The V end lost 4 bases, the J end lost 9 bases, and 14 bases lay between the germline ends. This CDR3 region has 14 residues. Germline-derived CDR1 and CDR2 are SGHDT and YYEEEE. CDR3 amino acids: CASSDGTVGSPLHF. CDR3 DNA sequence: TGTGCCAGCAGCGACGGAACGGTCGGTTCACCCCTCCACTTT.

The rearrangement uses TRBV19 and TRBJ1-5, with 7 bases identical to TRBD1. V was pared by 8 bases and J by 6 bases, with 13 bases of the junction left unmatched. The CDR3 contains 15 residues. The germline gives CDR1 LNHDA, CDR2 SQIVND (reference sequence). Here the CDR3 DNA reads TGTGCCAGTCGACAGGGAGGCGGGTGGGGTCAGCCCCAGCATTTT. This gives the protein CASRQGGGWGQPQHF.

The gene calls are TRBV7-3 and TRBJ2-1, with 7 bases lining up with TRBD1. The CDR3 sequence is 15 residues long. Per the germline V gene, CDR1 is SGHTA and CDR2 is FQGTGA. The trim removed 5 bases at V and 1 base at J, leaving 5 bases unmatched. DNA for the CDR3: TGTGCCAGCAGCCCTAACAGGGGATCCTACAATGAGCAGTTCTTC. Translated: CASSPNRGSYNEQFF.

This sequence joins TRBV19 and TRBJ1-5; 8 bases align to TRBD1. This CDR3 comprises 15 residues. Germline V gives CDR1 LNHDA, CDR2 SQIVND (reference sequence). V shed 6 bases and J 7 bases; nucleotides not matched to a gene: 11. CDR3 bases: TGTGCCAGTAGACTTTCAGGGGGCGTGGACCAGCCCCAGCATTTT. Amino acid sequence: CASRLSGGVDQPQHF. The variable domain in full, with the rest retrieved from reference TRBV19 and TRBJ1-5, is DGGITQSPKYLFRKEGQNVTLSCEQNLNHDAMYWYRQDPGQGLRLIYYSQIVNDFQKGDIAEGYSVSREKKESFPLTVTSAQKNPTAFYLCASRLSGGVDQPQHFGDGTRLSIL.

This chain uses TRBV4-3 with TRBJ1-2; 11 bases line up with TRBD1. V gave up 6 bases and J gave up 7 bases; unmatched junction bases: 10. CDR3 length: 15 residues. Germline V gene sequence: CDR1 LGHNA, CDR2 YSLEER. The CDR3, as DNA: TGCGCCAGCAGTCAGATCGGGACAGGGGGGTCTGGCTACACCTTC. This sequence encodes CASSQIGTGGSGYTF.

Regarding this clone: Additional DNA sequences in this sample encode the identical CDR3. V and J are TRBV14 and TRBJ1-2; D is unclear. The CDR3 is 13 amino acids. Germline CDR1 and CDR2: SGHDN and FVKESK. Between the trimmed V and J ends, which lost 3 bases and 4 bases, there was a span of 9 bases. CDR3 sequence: CASSHGPSYGYTF. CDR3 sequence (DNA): TGTGCCAGCAGCCATGGACCTTCCTATGGCTACACCTTC.

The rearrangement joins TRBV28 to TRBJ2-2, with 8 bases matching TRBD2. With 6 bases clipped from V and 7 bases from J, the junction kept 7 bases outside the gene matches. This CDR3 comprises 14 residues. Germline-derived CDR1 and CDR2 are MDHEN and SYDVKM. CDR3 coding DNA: TGTGCCAGCAGGACAACGGGGGGGAACGGGGAGCTGTTTTTT. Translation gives CASRTTGGNGELFF. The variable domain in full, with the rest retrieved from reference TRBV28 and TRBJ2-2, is DVKVTQSSRYLVKRTGEKVFLECVQDMDHENMFWYRQDPGLGLRLIYFSYDVKMKEKGDIPEGYSVSREKKERFSLILESASTNQTSMYLCASRTTGGNGELFFGEGSRLTVL.